Below are 30 T cell receptor beta chains sequenced from a single sample in a study of blood T cell repertoires in COVID-19. Libraries were prepared by immunoSEQ multiplex PCR; TCRdb keeps only in-frame clonotypes and omits some of them. The data hold around 280,000 clones, with about 90% observed a single time. The specimen was peripheral blood. The receptors derive from a woman aged 30 to 39 with COVID-19, enrolled during active disease.

The rearrangement joins TRBV30 to TRBJ1-3, with a possible D match to TRBD1 (5 bases). Deletions cut 5 bases from V and 2 bases from J, with 10 bases between. Germline assignment: CDR1 GTSNPN and CDR2 SVGIG (reference sequence). This CDR3 is 13 amino acids long. The CDR3 nucleotides read TGTGCCTGGGCCGGGGGTCCTGGAAACACCATATATTTT. The encoded protein is CAWAGGPGNTIYF.

The chain employs TRBV6-5 and TRBJ1-2; D gene ambiguous. V was trimmed by 5 bases and J by 4 bases, leaving 11 bases between them. CDR3 length: 13 residues. Germline CDR1 MNHEY, CDR2 SVGAGI. The CDR3 region has the DNA TGTGCCAGCAGTCGGGTTTTTACCTATGGCTACACCTTC. This encodes CASSRVFTYGYTF.

This clone was seen more than once but under ten times. The rearrangement joins TRBV7-2 to TRBJ1-6; D gene unclear. Trimming took off 3 bases at V and 5 bases at J, with 11 bases between the two ends. Germline V lookup: CDR1 SGHTA, CDR2 FQGNSA. The CDR3 is 15 residues long. The CDR3 region has the DNA TGTGCCAGCAGCTTGACTATAACTGATAATTCACCCCTCCACTTT. It is translated as CASSLTITDNSPLHF.

The chain is built from TRBV7-2 and TRBJ2-1, with TRBD2 matching 8 bases. The CDR3 is made up of 15 amino acids. The germline CDR1 and CDR2 sequences are SGHTA and FQGNSA. V shed 2 bases and J 5 bases; nucleotides not matched to a gene: 5. The CDR3: CASSLSAGGHNEQFF. In nucleotides, the CDR3 is TGTGCCAGCAGCTTATCGGCGGGGGGACACAATGAGCAGTTCTTC.

Here the CDR3 DNA reads TGCGCCAGCAGCCAAGATAGGACGGGAGGCTACACCTTC. The encoded protein is CASSQDRTGGYTF. The chain combines TRBV4-1 with TRBJ1-2; D remains unclear. Trimming took off 0 bases at V and 8 bases at J, with 10 bases between the two ends. The V gene's germline CDR1 is MGHRA and CDR2 YSYEKL. The CDR3 consists of 13 residues.

V and J are TRBV28 and TRBJ2-7; 10 nucleotides agree with TRBD1. The CDR3 sequence is 14 residues long. The germline gives CDR1 MDHEN, CDR2 SYDVKM. V was clipped by 10 bases and J by 5 bases; unmatched bases: 11. DNA for the CDR3: TGTGCCACCTCCGGGACAGGGGTGTTGCACGAGCAGTACTTC. As protein: CATSGTGVLHEQYF.

This rearrangement joins TRBV19 to TRBJ2-7; TRBD2 aligns across 10 bases. V trimming: 6 bases; J trimming: 4 bases; junction bases outside the gene matches: 3. The CDR3 runs 13 residues. CDR1 is LNHDA, CDR2 SQIVND, per germline (reference sequence). CDR3 bases: TGTGCCAGTAGCCCAGCGGGGGGGTACGAGCAGTACTTC. This codes for CASSPAGGYEQYF.

This rearrangement joins TRBV5-1 to TRBJ1-2; TRBD1 might be the D (5 bases). Trimming shortened V by 3 bases and J by 2 bases, and 20 bases separated the two germline ends. Germline CDR1 reads SGHRS; CDR2 reads YFSETQ. This CDR3 comprises 17 residues. Here the CDR3 reads CASSSGRVGGCNYGYTF. CDR3 DNA sequence: TGCGCCAGCAGCTCTGGGCGGGTGGGGGGTTGCAACTATGGCTACACCTTC.

The V and J genes are TRBV19 and TRBJ1-2; no clear D gene. The CDR3 runs to 14 residues. Deletions cut 2 bases from V and 4 bases from J, with 11 bases between. Looked up from germline, CDR1 is LNHDA and CDR2 is SQIVND (reference sequence). The CDR3 nucleotides are TGTGCCAGTAGTATATCGGGTCGTGTCTATGGCTACACCTTC. Its protein is CASSISGRVYGYTF.

The chain has TRBV9 and TRBJ2-1; D is ambiguous. V lost 3 bases and J 6 bases, leaving 10 bases between the germline ends. The CDR3 extends over 13 amino acids. Germline V lookup: CDR1 SGDLS, CDR2 YYNGEE. The CDR3: CASSALSGNEQFF. Here the CDR3 DNA reads TGTGCCAGCAGCGCCCTAAGTGGCAATGAGCAGTTCTTC.

V is TRBV10-1 and J is TRBJ2-5; possibly TRBD1 for D (6 bases). The CDR3 is 16 residues long. Trimming removed 2 bases at V and 0 bases at J, with 13 bases between. The germline gives CDR1 WNHNN, CDR2 SYGVQD (reference sequence). The chain's CDR3 is CASSEHTGQYQETQYF. CDR3 sequence (DNA): TGCGCCAGCAGTGAGCACACCGGACAGTACCAAGAGACCCAGTACTTC.

This clone was observed a single time. The chain joins TRBV3-1 (or the pseudogene TRBV3-2) to TRBJ2-1, with 9 bases identical to TRBD2. J was trimmed by 6 bases and V by 0 bases; bases with no gene match: 6. CDR1 is LGHDT, CDR2 YNNKEL, per germline (reference sequence). The length of the CDR3 is 16 residues. CDR3 region: CASSQDAGGARNEQFF. CDR3 DNA: TGTGCCAGCAGCCAAGATGCGGGGGGGGCCCGCAATGAGCAGTTCTTC.

The chain is built from TRBV19 and TRBJ1-2, with D uncertain. The germline CDR1 and CDR2 sequences are LNHDA and SQIVND (reference sequence). The V end lost 3 bases, the J end lost 6 bases, and 11 bases lay between the germline ends. The CDR3 is 13 amino acids. Here the CDR3 reads CASSIPGFHGYTF. The CDR3 nucleotides read TGTGCCAGTAGTATTCCAGGATTTCATGGCTACACCTTC.

The chain employs TRBV6-2 or TRBV6-3 and TRBJ2-1, with TRBD1 as a possible D gene (6 bases). V was trimmed by 4 bases and J by 0 bases, leaving 13 bases between them. Germline CDR1 MNHEY, CDR2 SVGEGT. The CDR3 extends over 16 amino acids. The CDR3 nucleotides read TGTGCCAGCAGTTCTGACAGGTTAAGCTCCTACAATGAGCAGTTCTTC. It codes for CASSSDRLSSYNEQFF.

Only one count was recorded for this clone. V gene TRBV12-3 or TRBV12-4 combines with J gene TRBJ2-1; D may be TRBD2 (5 bases). V was cut by 2 bases and J by 8 bases, with 10 bases left in between. The CDR3 consists of 13 residues. The chain's CDR3 is CASSLIPGDEQFF. The CDR3 nucleotides read TGTGCCAGCAGTTTAATTCCCGGGGATGAGCAGTTCTTC.

This chain's CDR3 is CASSLGLAGAGEQYF. The CDR3 DNA follows: TGTGCCAGCAGCTTAGGGCTAGCGGGGGCCGGAGAACAGTACTTC. The V gene is TRBV13, the J gene TRBJ2-4, with TRBD2 matching over 10 bases. Germline V gene sequence: CDR1 PRHDT, CDR2 FYEKMQ (reference sequence). The CDR3 covers 15 residues. With 0 bases clipped from V and 13 bases from J, the junction kept 9 bases outside the gene matches.

The gene calls are TRBV5-1 and TRBJ2-7; D not certain. There are 13 residues in the CDR3. Germline CDR1 is SGHRS and CDR2 is YFSETQ. With 0 bases removed from V and 2 bases from J, the gap between germline ends came to 6 bases. The CDR3 DNA reads TGCGCCAGCAGCTTGGACGGTACCTACGAGCAGTACTTC. It yields the protein CASSLDGTYEQYF.

The CDR3 coding sequence is TGTGCCACCAGCAGGTTCTCGGGACACCATCATCAGGATGAAAAACTGTTTTTT. It specifies CATSRFSGHHHQDEKLFF. This chain links TRBV15 with TRBJ1-4; a weak D match, TRBD1 (6 bases). Trimming removed 3 bases from V and 6 bases from J, with 23 bases in between. The germline V gene has CDR1 LNHNV and CDR2 YYDKDF (reference sequence). The CDR3 extends over 18 amino acids. Full variable domain (missing parts from reference TRBV15 and TRBJ1-4): DAMVIQNPRYQVTQFGKPVTLSCSQTLNHNVMYWYQQKSSQAPKLLFHYYDKDFNNEADTPDNFQSRRPNTSFCFLDIRSPGLGDTAMYLCATSRFSGHHHQDEKLFFGSGTQLSVL.

This sequence joins TRBV19 and TRBJ1-2; D remains ambiguous. V was cut by 1 base and J by 4 bases, with 10 bases left in between. The CDR3 length is 14 residues. Germline V gene lookup returns CDR1 LNHDA and CDR2 SQIVND (reference sequence). The DNA of the CDR3 is TGTGCCAGTAGTATAGTTCAGGACTCCTATGGCTACACCTTC. Translating gives CASSIVQDSYGYTF.

The V gene is TRBV19, the J gene TRBJ1-6, with D possibly being TRBD1 (6 bases). Germline V gene sequence: CDR1 LNHDA, CDR2 SQIVND (reference sequence). Trimming cost V 6 bases and J 6 bases, with 15 bases left between them. The CDR3 extends over 15 amino acids. The CDR3 spells CASRKDQGFNSPLHF. DNA for the CDR3: TGTGCCAGTAGGAAGGACCAGGGGTTTAATTCACCCCTCCACTTT. Complete variable domain (other parts from reference TRBV19 and TRBJ1-6): DGGITQSPKYLFRKEGQNVTLSCEQNLNHDAMYWYRQDPGQGLRLIYYSQIVNDFQKGDIAEGYSVSREKKESFPLTVTSAQKNPTAFYLCASRKDQGFNSPLHFGNGTRLTVT.

This clone occurred a few times. V and J are TRBV12-3 or TRBV12-4 and TRBJ1-1, with 8 bases lining up with TRBD1. The trim removed 5 bases at V and 5 bases at J, leaving 4 bases unmatched. There are 13 residues in the CDR3. CDR3 residues: CASSRTGGTEAFF. The CDR3 nucleotides read TGTGCCAGCAGTCGTACAGGGGGGACTGAAGCTTTCTTT.

The chain uses TRBV4-1 and TRBJ1-6, with no clear D. The germline V and J ends were trimmed by 2 bases and 5 bases, with 10 bases remaining between them. The CDR3 covers 15 residues. Germline CDR1 and CDR2: MGHRA and YSYEKL. CDR3 sequence: CASSQSPQDNSPLHF. The CDR3, as DNA: TGCGCCAGCAGCCAATCCCCCCAGGATAATTCACCCCTCCACTTT.

The J gene is TRBJ1-2, the V gene TRBV5-5; tentative D call: TRBD1 (5 bases). Germline V gene lookup returns CDR1 SGHKS and CDR2 YYEKEE (reference sequence). CDR3 length: 14 amino acids. V shed 0 bases and J shed 8 bases, with 14 bases lying between them. The CDR3 DNA reads TGTGCCAGCAGCTTGGTTGGGGCGGAGCTGGGCTACACCTTC. It yields the protein CASSLVGAELGYTF.

The chain has TRBV13 and TRBJ2-7; D gene uncertain. V dropped 2 bases and J dropped 2 bases, with 4 bases sitting between them. From germline, CDR1 is PRHDT and CDR2 FYEKMQ (reference sequence). The CDR3 contains 12 residues. CDR3 in amino acids: CASSLLAYEQYF. CDR3 coding DNA: TGTGCCAGCAGCTTACTAGCCTACGAGCAGTACTTC.

The chain recombines TRBV7-9 with TRBJ1-3; D is uncertain. CDR3 length: 12 amino acids. The V gene lost 3 bases and the J gene lost 4 bases, with 4 bases spanning the gap. CDR1 and CDR2 from the germline V gene are SEHNR and FQNEAQ (reference sequence). The CDR3 bases are TGTGCCAGCAGCTTCTTGGGAAACACCATATATTTT. This translates into CASSFLGNTIYF.

The chain employs TRBV9 and TRBJ2-3; 15 bases align to TRBD2. The CDR3 runs 19 residues. Trimming took 6 bases from V and 0 from J; bases not matched to a gene: 11. Germline V gene lookup returns CDR1 SGDLS and CDR2 YYNGEE. CDR3 coding DNA: TGTGCCAGCACCTCGGGACTAGCGGGGGGCCGGACTAGCACAGATACGCAGTATTTT. Its protein product is CASTSGLAGGRTSTDTQYF.

V and J are TRBV2 and TRBJ1-2; D unresolved. V was clipped by 5 bases and J by 8 bases, with 9 bases between them. The germline V gene has CDR1 SNHLY and CDR2 FYNNEI. This CDR3 is built from 11 residues. CDR3 in DNA: TGTGCCAGCAGTCGACTAGGGGGCTACACCTTC. This gives the protein CASSRLGGYTF.

The J gene is TRBJ2-1, the V gene TRBV5-1; TRBD2 agrees at 10 bases. Germline values: CDR1 SGHRS, CDR2 YFSETQ. The CDR3 has 16 residues. With V trimmed by 4 bases and J by 6 bases, 10 bases remained unmatched. Here the CDR3 reads CASSQGLLAGVNEQFF. The CDR3 nucleotides are TGCGCCAGCAGCCAGGGACTCCTAGCGGGGGTCAATGAGCAGTTCTTC. Supplemented by reference TRBV5-1 and TRBJ2-1, the full variable domain reads KAGVTQTPRYLIKTRGQQVTLSCSPISGHRSVSWYQQTPGQGLQFLFEYFSETQRNKGNFPGRFSGRQFSNSRSEMNVSTLELGDSALYLCASSQGLLAGVNEQFFGPGTRLTVL.

The rearrangement uses TRBV5-3 and TRBJ2-2; D gene unclear. TRBV5-3 falls under the ORF class, with uncertain function. This CDR3 is 13 amino acids long. The ends were cut back, 9 bases at V and 4 bases at J, with 13 bases in the middle. CDR3 sequence reads: CAISTERTGELFF. The CDR3 DNA reads as TGTGCCATCTCAACAGAACGCACCGGGGAGCTGTTTTTT.

A few counts support this clone. This chain uses TRBV7-9 with TRBJ2-1, with 8 bases that match TRBD2. The germline V gene has CDR1 SEHNR and CDR2 FQNEAQ (reference sequence). The CDR3 length is 14 residues. The V and J ends lost 5 bases and 6 bases, in that order; junction bases with no gene match: 6. CDR3 nucleotide sequence: TGTGCCAGCAGCCGCCGACTAGCGAGCAATGAGCAGTTCTTC. This translates into CASSRRLASNEQFF.